Listed below are T cell receptor beta chains from one sample, sequenced in a study of T cells after yellow fever vaccination. MiXCR was run by TCRdb on the 5' RACE reads, yielding one entry per CDR3 protein. This table has 550,000 to 750,000 distinct CDR3 sequences, approximately 12% appearing once. This specimen was PBMCs, taken on the day of the yellow fever booster vaccination. The source of these receptors is a man aged 25-40 years who received the YFV17D yellow fever vaccine. CDR3s include the opening cysteine and the closing phenylalanine or tryptophan. Fields, in order: D gene, V gene, J gene, clone size, CDR3 protein, CDR3 DNA. D genes are given only for firm matches. Clone size is given for some rows only: seen once, a few or many times, or a class if the clone is expanded.

d_call: NA; v_call: TRBV27; j_call: TRBJ1-6; clone_size: NA; cdr3_aa: CASSSTGYIASPLHF; cdr3_nt: TGTGCCAGCAGTTCCACAGGGTATATCGCTTCACCCCTCCACTTT
d_call: NA; v_call: TRBV7-9; j_call: TRBJ2-3; clone_size: many; cdr3_aa: CASSLSGVTQYF; cdr3_nt: TGTGCCAGCAGCTTATCGGGGGTTACGCAGTATTTT
d_call: NA; v_call: TRBV7-8; j_call: TRBJ2-1; clone_size: once; cdr3_aa: CRGGISYNEQFF; cdr3_nt: TGCCGAGGGGGGATTTCCTACAATGAGCAGTTCTTC
d_call: NA; v_call: TRBV20-1; j_call: TRBJ2-1; clone_size: NA; cdr3_aa: CSARTQGYNEQFF; cdr3_nt: TGCAGTGCTAGAACGCAGGGCTACAATGAGCAGTTCTTC
d_call: TRBD2; v_call: TRBV27; j_call: TRBJ2-7; clone_size: NA; cdr3_aa: CASSPEGGAEQYF; cdr3_nt: TGTGCCAGCAGTCCTGAGGGAGGGGCTGAGCAGTACTTC
d_call: TRBD2; v_call: TRBV5-4; j_call: TRBJ2-1; clone_size: NA; cdr3_aa: CASSLVTSGSGNEQFF; cdr3_nt: TGTGCCAGCAGCTTGGTAACTAGCGGGAGTGGCAATGAGCAGTTCTTC
d_call: NA; v_call: TRBV19; j_call: TRBJ1-2; clone_size: NA; cdr3_aa: CASSNSRGRGDFRGYTF; cdr3_nt: TGTGCCAGTAGTAACTCTCGGGGGCGCGGAGATTTCCGAGGCTACACCTTC
d_call: NA; v_call: TRBV29-1; j_call: TRBJ1-2; clone_size: NA; cdr3_aa: CSVVGIYGYTF; cdr3_nt: TGCAGCGTTGTCGGGATTTATGGCTACACCTTC
d_call: NA; v_call: TRBV2; j_call: TRBJ2-3; clone_size: NA; cdr3_aa: CASRERTDTQYF; cdr3_nt: TGTGCCAGCAGGGAAAGAACAGATACGCAGTATTTT
d_call: NA; v_call: TRBV29-1; j_call: TRBJ2-1; clone_size: few; cdr3_aa: CSVAGPPLINEQFF; cdr3_nt: TGCAGCGTTGCCGGCCCCCCTTTGATAAATGAGCAGTTCTTC
d_call: NA; v_call: TRBV9; j_call: TRBJ2-4; clone_size: few; cdr3_aa: CASSAPLADRAQNIQYF; cdr3_nt: TGTGCCAGCAGCGCCCCCCTGGCGGACAGAGCCCAAAACATTCAGTACTTC
d_call: TRBD1; v_call: TRBV7-7; j_call: TRBJ2-2; clone_size: few; cdr3_aa: CASSRLAGGDTGELFF; cdr3_nt: TGTGCTAGCAGCCGCCTTGCAGGGGGCGACACCGGGGAGCTGTTTTTT
d_call: TRBD2; v_call: TRBV7-3; j_call: TRBJ2-1; clone_size: NA; cdr3_aa: CASSALAGANEQFF; cdr3_nt: TGTGCCAGCAGCGCCCTAGCGGGAGCCAATGAGCAGTTCTTC
d_call: NA; v_call: TRBV3-1; j_call: TRBJ2-2; clone_size: NA; cdr3_aa: CASSQDQLTGELFF; cdr3_nt: TGTGCCAGCAGCCAAGACCAGTTGACCGGGGAGCTGTTTTTT
d_call: NA; v_call: TRBV2; j_call: TRBJ2-3; clone_size: many; cdr3_aa: CASSVRRSTDTQYF; cdr3_nt: TGTGCCAGCAGTGTCCGACGGAGCACAGATACGCAGTATTTT
d_call: TRBD2; v_call: TRBV27; j_call: TRBJ2-7; clone_size: NA; cdr3_aa: CASRLLAGTYEQYF; cdr3_nt: TGTGCCAGCAGATTACTAGCGGGTACCTACGAGCAGTACTTC
d_call: NA; v_call: TRBV24-1; j_call: TRBJ1-2; clone_size: few; cdr3_aa: CATSDLRYGYTF; cdr3_nt: TGTGCCACCAGTGATTTGAGGTATGGCTACACCTTC
d_call: NA; v_call: TRBV21-1; j_call: TRBJ1-4; clone_size: NA; cdr3_aa: CASSNPYRDVNEKLFF; cdr3_nt: TGTGCCAGCAGCAACCCCTACAGGGACGTCAATGAAAAACTGTTTTTT
d_call: TRBD2; v_call: TRBV19; j_call: TRBJ2-3; clone_size: NA; cdr3_aa: CASSSRLAGGKTRTDTQYF; cdr3_nt: TGTGCCAGTAGTTCCAGACTAGCGGGAGGGAAAACGCGCACAGATACGCAGTATTTT
d_call: NA; v_call: TRBV12-3/TRBV12-4; j_call: TRBJ2-5; clone_size: NA; cdr3_aa: CASSFVGVETQYF; cdr3_nt: TGTGCCAGCAGTTTTGTGGGAGTGGAGACCCAGTACTTC
d_call: NA; v_call: TRBV12-3/TRBV12-4; j_call: TRBJ2-3; clone_size: many; cdr3_aa: CASSPLGGKDTQYF; cdr3_nt: TGTGCCAGCAGTCCACTCGGCGGGAAAGATACGCAGTATTTT
d_call: NA; v_call: TRBV29-1; j_call: TRBJ1-6; clone_size: many; cdr3_aa: CSVGATAGAPLHF; cdr3_nt: TGCAGCGTTGGGGCGACAGCAGGGGCACCCCTCCACTTT
d_call: NA; v_call: TRBV2; j_call: TRBJ2-3; clone_size: few; cdr3_aa: CASSEGVGRTDTQYF; cdr3_nt: TGTGCCAGCAGTGAAGGGGTCGGACGCACAGATACGCAGTATTTT
d_call: TRBD2; v_call: TRBV12-3/TRBV12-4; j_call: TRBJ2-5; clone_size: NA; cdr3_aa: CASSRGLAPQMSPQETQYF; cdr3_nt: TGTGCCAGCAGCCGGGGACTAGCGCCCCAAATGAGCCCCCAAGAGACCCAGTACTTC
d_call: NA; v_call: TRBV18; j_call: TRBJ2-7; clone_size: few; cdr3_aa: CASSSGPTYEQYF; cdr3_nt: TGTGCCAGCTCATCGGGACCAACGTACGAGCAGTACTTC
d_call: NA; v_call: TRBV20-1; j_call: TRBJ2-3; clone_size: few; cdr3_aa: CSALSEIWADTQYF; cdr3_nt: TGCAGTGCCTTATCCGAAATTTGGGCAGATACGCAGTATTTT
d_call: TRBD2; v_call: TRBV7-2; j_call: TRBJ2-2; clone_size: many; cdr3_aa: CASSLGLAVTGELFF; cdr3_nt: TGTGCCAGCAGCTTAGGACTAGCCGTCACCGGGGAGCTGTTTTTT
d_call: NA; v_call: TRBV5-5; j_call: TRBJ2-5; clone_size: NA; cdr3_aa: CASSSGLSIWETQYF; cdr3_nt: TGTGCCAGCAGCTCTGGCCTATCAATTTGGGAGACCCAGTACTTC
d_call: NA; v_call: TRBV3-1; j_call: TRBJ2-1; clone_size: NA; cdr3_aa: CASSQGPGTRPFF; cdr3_nt: TGTGCCAGCAGCCAAGGTCCCGGGACCCGGCCCTTCTTC
d_call: TRBD1; v_call: TRBV5-1; j_call: TRBJ2-1; clone_size: few; cdr3_aa: CASSLEQGAVSYNEQFF; cdr3_nt: TGCGCCAGCAGCTTGGAACAGGGGGCAGTCTCCTACAATGAGCAGTTCTTC
d_call: TRBD2; v_call: TRBV5-1; j_call: TRBJ2-7; clone_size: few; cdr3_aa: CASRFSGPYEQYF; cdr3_nt: TGCGCCAGCAGATTTAGCGGGCCGTACGAGCAGTACTTC
d_call: NA; v_call: TRBV7-2; j_call: TRBJ2-7; clone_size: NA; cdr3_aa: CASSLESTASYEQYF; cdr3_nt: TGTGCCAGCAGCTTAGAGTCGACAGCCTCCTACGAGCAGTACTTC
d_call: NA; v_call: TRBV5-1; j_call: TRBJ2-1; clone_size: many; cdr3_aa: CASSLAGQITYNEQFF; cdr3_nt: TGCGCCAGCAGCTTGGCCGGACAGATTACCTACAATGAGCAGTTCTTC
d_call: NA; v_call: TRBV30; j_call: TRBJ2-7; clone_size: few; cdr3_aa: CAWGTFPYEQYF; cdr3_nt: TGTGCCTGGGGGACATTCCCCTACGAGCAGTACTTC
d_call: NA; v_call: TRBV11-2; j_call: TRBJ1-4; clone_size: NA; cdr3_aa: CASSPSRWVRGDNEKLFF; cdr3_nt: TGTGCCAGCAGCCCTTCCCGGTGGGTCAGGGGCGATAATGAAAAACTGTTTTTT
d_call: TRBD2; v_call: TRBV5-6; j_call: TRBJ2-3; clone_size: NA; cdr3_aa: CASSLGPAGVTDTQYF; cdr3_nt: TGTGCCAGCAGCTTGGGCCCAGCGGGAGTCACAGATACGCAGTATTTT
d_call: NA; v_call: TRBV5-1; j_call: TRBJ2-7; clone_size: NA; cdr3_aa: CASSFAGPPNEQYF; cdr3_nt: TGCGCCAGCAGCTTTGCCGGACCCCCCAACGAGCAGTACTTC
d_call: TRBD2; v_call: TRBV28; j_call: TRBJ2-1; clone_size: NA; cdr3_aa: CASSGGTSENYNEQFF; cdr3_nt: TGTGCCAGCAGCGGGGGGACTAGCGAAAACTACAATGAGCAGTTCTTC
d_call: NA; v_call: TRBV6-2/TRBV6-3; j_call: TRBJ2-1; clone_size: few; cdr3_aa: CASRRDYNEQFF; cdr3_nt: TGTGCCAGCAGGAGGGACTACAATGAGCAGTTCTTC
d_call: TRBD2; v_call: TRBV5-5; j_call: TRBJ2-7; clone_size: few; cdr3_aa: CASSSGWGEGHEQYF; cdr3_nt: TGTGCCAGCAGCTCGGGCTGGGGGGAGGGCCACGAGCAGTACTTC
d_call: TRBD2; v_call: TRBV12-3/TRBV12-4; j_call: TRBJ2-3; clone_size: few; cdr3_aa: CASSTSGRVTDTQYF; cdr3_nt: TGTGCCAGCAGCACGAGCGGGAGGGTCACAGATACGCAGTATTTT
d_call: NA; v_call: TRBV12-3/TRBV12-4; j_call: TRBJ1-1; clone_size: once; cdr3_aa: CASSFRSQVNTEAFF; cdr3_nt: TGTGCCAGCAGTTTTAGATCGCAGGTGAACACTGAAGCTTTCTTT
d_call: TRBD2; v_call: TRBV4-3; j_call: TRBJ2-7; clone_size: once; cdr3_aa: CASSQEWTSVYEQYF; cdr3_nt: TGCGCCAGCAGCCAAGAGTGGACTAGCGTCTACGAGCAGTACTTC
d_call: NA; v_call: TRBV12-3/TRBV12-4; j_call: TRBJ2-1; clone_size: NA; cdr3_aa: CASRVGGTYNEQFF; cdr3_nt: TGTGCCAGCAGGGTCGGGGGAACCTACAATGAGCAGTTCTTC
d_call: TRBD1; v_call: TRBV6-5; j_call: TRBJ2-3; clone_size: few; cdr3_aa: CASSYQGQGGRDTQYF; cdr3_nt: TGTGCCAGCAGTTATCAAGGACAGGGGGGCCGAGATACGCAGTATTTT
d_call: NA; v_call: TRBV4-3; j_call: TRBJ2-3; clone_size: few; cdr3_aa: CASSQDGERTQYF; cdr3_nt: TGCGCCAGCAGCCAAGATGGGGAGCGGACGCAGTATTTT
d_call: NA; v_call: TRBV20-1; j_call: TRBJ1-3; clone_size: few; cdr3_aa: CSAPSPGAGNTIYF; cdr3_nt: TGCAGTGCCCCATCCCCGGGGGCTGGAAACACCATATATTTT
d_call: NA; v_call: TRBV27; j_call: TRBJ2-1; clone_size: few; cdr3_aa: CASSLSYRTVEYNEQFF; cdr3_nt: TGTGCCAGCAGTTTATCATACCGGACGGTAGAATACAATGAGCAGTTCTTC
d_call: TRBD1; v_call: TRBV2; j_call: TRBJ1-2; clone_size: few; cdr3_aa: CASSPRTGWYGYTF; cdr3_nt: TGTGCCAGCAGTCCCCGGACAGGGTGGTATGGCTACACCTTC
d_call: NA; v_call: TRBV27; j_call: TRBJ1-1; clone_size: NA; cdr3_aa: CASSMGTEAFF; cdr3_nt: TGTGCCAGCAGCATGGGAACTGAAGCTTTCTTT
d_call: TRBD1; v_call: TRBV10-3; j_call: TRBJ2-3; clone_size: NA; cdr3_aa: CAISEGTGTDTQYF; cdr3_nt: TGTGCCATCAGTGAAGGGACAGGAACAGATACGCAGTATTTT
d_call: NA; v_call: TRBV6-2/TRBV6-3; j_call: TRBJ2-7; clone_size: NA; cdr3_aa: CASRTSVGTQIKQYF; cdr3_nt: TGTGCCAGCAGAACCTCCGTGGGGACTCAGATTAAGCAGTACTTC
d_call: TRBD2; v_call: TRBV4-1; j_call: TRBJ2-1; clone_size: few; cdr3_aa: CASSLERWQGIGAGGYNEQFF; cdr3_nt: TGCGCCAGCAGCCTCGAAAGGTGGCAGGGGATAGGAGCGGGAGGGTACAATGAGCAGTTCTTC
d_call: NA; v_call: TRBV20-1; j_call: TRBJ1-2; clone_size: NA; cdr3_aa: CSAQNVGGGGYTF; cdr3_nt: TGCAGTGCTCAAAATGTCGGTGGGGGCGGCTACACCTTC
d_call: NA; v_call: TRBV4-1; j_call: TRBJ2-3; clone_size: NA; cdr3_aa: CASTEDLALGDTQYF; cdr3_nt: TGCGCCAGCACCGAAGACCTAGCCCTGGGGGATACGCAGTATTTT